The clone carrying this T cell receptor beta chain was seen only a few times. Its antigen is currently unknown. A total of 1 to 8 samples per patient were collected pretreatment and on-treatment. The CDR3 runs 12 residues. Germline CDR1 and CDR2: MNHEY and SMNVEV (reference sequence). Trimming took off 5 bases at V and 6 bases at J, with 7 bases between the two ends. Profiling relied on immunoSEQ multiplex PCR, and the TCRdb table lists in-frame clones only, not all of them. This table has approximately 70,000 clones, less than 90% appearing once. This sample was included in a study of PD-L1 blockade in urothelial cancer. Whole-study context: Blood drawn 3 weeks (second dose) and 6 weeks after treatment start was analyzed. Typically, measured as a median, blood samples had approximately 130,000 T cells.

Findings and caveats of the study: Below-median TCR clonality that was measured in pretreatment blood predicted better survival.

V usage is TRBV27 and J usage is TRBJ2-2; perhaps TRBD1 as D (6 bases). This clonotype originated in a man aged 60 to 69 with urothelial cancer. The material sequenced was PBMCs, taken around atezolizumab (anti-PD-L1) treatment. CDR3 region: CASSQGPGELFF. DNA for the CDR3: TGTGCCAGCAGTCAGGGGCCCGGGGAGCTGTTTTTT.